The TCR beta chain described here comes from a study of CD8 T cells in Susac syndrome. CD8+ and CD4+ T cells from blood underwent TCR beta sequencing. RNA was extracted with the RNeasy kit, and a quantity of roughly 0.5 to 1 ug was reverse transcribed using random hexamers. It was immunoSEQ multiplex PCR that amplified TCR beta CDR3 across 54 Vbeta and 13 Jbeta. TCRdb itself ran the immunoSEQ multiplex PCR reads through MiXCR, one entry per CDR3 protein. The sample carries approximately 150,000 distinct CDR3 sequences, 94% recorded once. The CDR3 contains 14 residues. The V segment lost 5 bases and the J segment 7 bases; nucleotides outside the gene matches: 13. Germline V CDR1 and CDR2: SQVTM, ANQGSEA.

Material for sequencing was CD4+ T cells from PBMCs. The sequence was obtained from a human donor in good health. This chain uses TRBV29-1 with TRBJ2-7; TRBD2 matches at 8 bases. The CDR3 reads CSVRIVAGGWEQYF. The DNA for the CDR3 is TGCAGCGTTAGGATTGTGGCGGGAGGATGGGAGCAGTACTTC.